The sequence of this T cell receptor (beta chain) was determined in a study of cytomegalovirus exposure and HLA in healthy donors. The overall study: Early on, a data release was issued that held 65 million to 100 million unique TCRs from HLA-typed donors. Clustering assigned roughly 81% of the approximately 390 genotyped donors to the Caucasian-associated ancestry cluster. Findings of the study overall: Testing in vitro showed a few CMV-associated chains specific for CMV antigens.

To note about this clone: The antigen remains unidentified.

The primer mix had 60 Vbeta and 13 Jbeta primers. TCRdb's copy holds only in-frame clones and misses some; the assay was immunoSEQ multiplex PCR. The table has some 150,000 clones, more than 60% seen once. Nobody wrote down the CMV serostatus of this donor. The sample taken for sequencing was PBMCs. This clonotype originated in a human donor in good health.

The CDR3 DNA follows: TGTGCCAGTAGCCGGACAGAAAATTCACCCCTCCACTTT. Its translation is CASSRTENSPLHF. This chain connects TRBV19 to TRBJ1-6; tentatively, D is TRBD1 (6 bases). Germline V CDR1 and CDR2: LNHDA, SQIVND (reference sequence). V shed 6 bases and J shed 7 bases, with 10 bases lying between them. The length of the CDR3 is 13 residues.